The 31 T cell receptor beta chains given below trace back to one sample, sequenced in a study of blood T cell repertoires in COVID-19. The protocol was immunoSEQ multiplex PCR, while the TCRdb copy is restricted to in-frame clones and leaves out a portion. Among about 420,000 clones listed, roughly 89% were seen once. Sequencing was done on a sample of peripheral blood. The receptor source for this set is a man aged 18 to 29 with COVID-19, enrolled during active disease.

The chain recombines TRBV19 with TRBJ1-5, with TRBD1 matching 9 bases. This CDR3 is 15 amino acids long. Germline lookup yields CDR1 LNHDA and CDR2 SQIVND (reference sequence). Unmatched junction bases numbered 4, after V lost 5 bases and J lost 2 bases. The CDR3 region has the DNA TGTGCCAGTAGTGGCCGGGACAGGGGCAATCAGCCCCAGCATTTT. It translates to CASSGRDRGNQPQHF.

This clone appeared a few times. This chain uses TRBV30 with TRBJ1-2; 7 nucleotides match TRBD1. CDR1 GTSNPN and CDR2 SVGIG come from the germline V gene (reference sequence). The junction had 5 bases not matched to a gene; V was cut back by 8 bases and J by 2 bases. This CDR3 comprises 12 residues. CDR3 sequence (DNA): TGTGCCGTCCAGACAGGGAACTATGGCTACACCTTC. Translation: CAVQTGNYGYTF.

This clone was seen only once. The rearrangement links TRBV28 to TRBJ2-4; perhaps TRBD2 as D (6 bases). CDR1 and CDR2 from the germline V gene are MDHEN and SYDVKM. V lost 0 bases and J lost 8, with 17 bases in between. CDR3 length: 16 amino acids. CDR3 sequence reads: CASSLWASDRGYIQYF. The CDR3 nucleotides read TGTGCCAGCAGTTTATGGGCTAGCGATCGAGGTTACATTCAGTACTTC. The variable domain in full, completed from reference TRBV28 and TRBJ2-4, reads DVKVTQSSRYLVKRTGEKVFLECVQDMDHENMFWYRQDPGLGLRLIYFSYDVKMKEKGDIPEGYSVSREKKERFSLILESASTNQTSMYLCASSLWASDRGYIQYFGAGTRLSVL.

The V gene is TRBV19, the J gene TRBJ1-3; TRBD1 matches at 7 bases. The CDR3 covers 15 residues. Looked up from germline, CDR1 is LNHDA and CDR2 is SQIVND (reference sequence). J gave up 0 bases and V 9 bases, and 8 bases lay outside the gene matches. CDR3 coding DNA: TGTGCCAGCAAGACAGGGATAAGCTCTGGAAACACCATATATTTT. Translation gives CASKTGISSGNTIYF.

CDR3 sequence reads: CASSKRWRGGLKETQYF. The CDR3 DNA reads as TGTGCCAGTAGTAAACGGTGGCGGGGGGGCCTAAAAGAGACCCAGTACTTC. This chain connects TRBV19 to TRBJ2-5; TRBD2 matches at 9 bases. CDR3 size: 17 residues. Germline V gives CDR1 LNHDA, CDR2 SQIVND (reference sequence). Trimming at V came to 4 bases and at J to 3 bases, leaving 12 bases not matched to a gene.

The J gene is TRBJ1-2, the V gene TRBV5-4, with 8 bases fitting TRBD1. Per germline, CDR1 SGHNT and CDR2 YYREEE (reference sequence). V gave up 4 bases and J gave up 6 bases; unmatched junction bases: 5. The CDR3 totals 13 residues. CDR3: CASSQQGDHGYTF. CDR3 nucleotide sequence: TGTGCCAGCAGCCAACAGGGGGACCATGGCTACACCTTC.

The V and J genes are TRBV7-2 and TRBJ2-3; perhaps TRBD2 as D (6 bases). The germline CDR1 and CDR2 sequences are SGHTA and FQGNSA. V lost 4 bases and J lost 0, with 11 bases in between. There are 15 residues in the CDR3. CDR3 protein: CASSSRRASTDTQYF. In nucleotides, the CDR3 is TGTGCCAGCAGCTCGCGGAGGGCTAGCACAGATACGCAGTATTTT.

This clone was recorded only once. This sample includes further DNA sequences coding for the same CDR3. CDR3 loop: CASSTLAESTDTQYF. The CDR3 DNA reads TGTGCCAGTAGCACCCTAGCGGAGAGCACAGATACGCAGTATTTT. V and J are TRBV19 and TRBJ2-3, with 7 bases that match TRBD2. V shed 6 bases and J 0 bases; nucleotides not matched to a gene: 6. Germline assignment: CDR1 LNHDA and CDR2 SQIVND (reference sequence). CDR3 size: 15 residues.

This clone was seen once. The V gene is TRBV30, the J gene TRBJ1-5; maybe TRBD1 (6 bases). The CDR3 spans 13 residues. V was trimmed by 2 bases and J by 7 bases, leaving 12 bases between them. CDR1 and CDR2 from the germline V gene are GTSNPN and SVGIG (reference sequence). DNA of the CDR3: TGTGCCTGGAGTCTCCGGACAGACCAGCCCCAGCATTTT. Amino acids: CAWSLRTDQPQHF.

This clone was detected only once. The V call is TRBV15, the J call TRBJ2-1; 9 bases agree with TRBD1. From germline, CDR1 is LNHNV and CDR2 YYDKDF (reference sequence). V lost 2 bases to trimming and J lost 15 bases; unmatched junction nucleotides: 8. The CDR3 extends over 13 amino acids. CDR3 sequence reads: CATSRPTRDRVFF. CDR3 sequence (DNA): TGTGCCACCAGCAGACCCACCCGGGACAGGGTGTTCTTC.

This sequence joins TRBV7-9 and TRBJ2-3; 9 nucleotides line up with TRBD2. Trimming took 1 base from V and 3 from J; bases not matched to a gene: 8. This CDR3 region has 17 residues. Germline assignment: CDR1 SEHNR and CDR2 FQNEAQ (reference sequence). As DNA, the CDR3 is TGTGCCAGCAGCTTAGGAGCGGGGGGCCAGGAGACAGATACGCAGTATTTT. Its protein product is CASSLGAGGQETDTQYF. Full variable domain (remainder filled in from reference TRBV7-9 and TRBJ2-3): DTGVSQNPRHKITKRGQNVTFRCDPISEHNRLYWYRQTLGQGPEFLTYFQNEAQLEKSRLLSDRFSAERPKGSFSTLEIQRTEQGDSAMYLCASSLGAGGQETDTQYFGPGTRLTVL.

This chain uses TRBV15 with TRBJ2-1; 9 bases line up with TRBD2. V lost 0 bases to trimming and J lost 1 base; unmatched junction nucleotides: 13. The CDR3 is 20 amino acids. CDR1 LNHNV and CDR2 YYDKDF come from the germline V gene (reference sequence). CDR3 coding DNA: TGTGCCACCAGCAGAGATTCCAGGCGGGGGGGCCTCAGTTCCTACAATGAGCAGTTCTTC. Translated, it gives CATSRDSRRGGLSSYNEQFF.

V and J are TRBV7-9 and TRBJ1-4; no clear D gene. Germline lookup yields CDR1 SEHNR and CDR2 FQNEAQ (reference sequence). V dropped 2 bases and J dropped 4 bases, with 11 bases sitting between them. CDR3 size: 15 residues. The chain's CDR3 is CASSLIGVGNEKLFF. The CDR3 bases are TGTGCCAGCAGCTTAATCGGGGTTGGTAATGAAAAACTGTTTTTT.

The chain recombines TRBV5-4 with TRBJ1-5, with D perhaps matching TRBD1 (6 bases). The CDR3 contains 15 residues. Germline V gene lookup returns CDR1 SGHNT and CDR2 YYREEE (reference sequence). With 4 bases removed from V and 5 bases from J, the gap between germline ends came to 16 bases. The CDR3 DNA follows: TGTGCCAGCAGCCTGGGGGGCCCAGGGGATCAGCCCCAGCATTTT. This translates into CASSLGGPGDQPQHF.

The chain uses TRBV10-2 and TRBJ2-3; 10 bases match TRBD2. This CDR3 has 15 amino acids. Trimming took 7 bases from V and 4 from J; bases not matched to a gene: 8. The germline V gene has CDR1 WSHSY and CDR2 SAAADI. CDR3 residues: CASTILAGVSDTQYF. The CDR3 region has the DNA TGCGCCAGCACCATTCTAGCGGGGGTTTCAGATACGCAGTATTTT.

The rearrangement uses TRBV27 and TRBJ2-5, with 7 bases that match TRBD1. CDR3 length: 14 residues. In germline, CDR1 is MNHEY, CDR2 SMNVEV (reference sequence). J lost 5 bases, V lost 6 bases, and 9 bases had no gene match. This CDR3 reads CASRPQGRGETQYF. CDR3 nucleotide sequence: TGTGCCAGCAGACCACAGGGGCGCGGGGAGACCCAGTACTTC.

The chain joins TRBV2 to TRBJ2-7, with TRBD1 matching 8 bases. CDR3 size: 15 residues. The ends lost 6 bases at V and 0 bases at J; junction bases unmatched: 7. In germline, CDR1 is SNHLY, CDR2 FYNNEI. The DNA for the CDR3 is TGTGCCAGCAGCTTGGACAGGGTCGGCTCCTACGAGCAGTACTTC. As protein: CASSLDRVGSYEQYF.

V and J are TRBV18 and TRBJ2-1; D perhaps matches TRBD1 (5 bases). The V gene's germline CDR1 is KGHSH and CDR2 LQKENI. The length of the CDR3 is 15 residues. Trimming took off 3 bases at V and 2 bases at J, with 11 bases between the two ends. CDR3 DNA sequence: TGTGCCAGCTCACCGGAAAGGGGAACCTACAATGAGCAGTTCTTC. It specifies CASSPERGTYNEQFF.

The chain combines TRBV6-4 with TRBJ2-3, with 9 bases lining up with TRBD2. This CDR3 comprises 16 residues. With V trimmed by 2 bases and J by 5 bases, 8 bases remained unmatched. Germline CDR1 and CDR2: MRHNA and SNTAGT. CDR3 loop: CASSDNAGGQEDTQYF. The CDR3 DNA reads as TGTGCCAGCAGTGACAACGCGGGGGGGCAGGAAGATACGCAGTATTTT.

The chain's CDR3 is CASSPDRGEQYF. The CDR3 nucleotides are TGTGCCAGCAGCCCCGACAGGGGCGAGCAGTACTTC. The chain joins TRBV11-2 to TRBJ2-7; 8 bases align to TRBD1. Germline V gene lookup returns CDR1 SGHAT and CDR2 FQNNGV. V trimming: 5 bases; J trimming: 6 bases; junction bases outside the gene matches: 3. This CDR3 has 12 residues.

This chain uses TRBV7-9 with TRBJ2-7, with D tentatively TRBD2 (5 bases). V dropped 4 bases and J dropped 0 bases, with 19 bases sitting between them. The CDR3 spans 17 residues. In germline, CDR1 is SEHNR, CDR2 FQNEAQ (reference sequence). The CDR3 nucleotides read TGTGCCAGCAGCTCCCATTTTGCGGGTACCAGCTCCTACGAGCAGTACTTC. Protein product: CASSSHFAGTSSYEQYF.

The gene calls are TRBV6-1 and TRBJ2-1, with 7 bases matching TRBD1. V lost 1 base, J lost 8 bases, and 5 bases stayed unmatched. Germline assignment: CDR1 MNHNS and CDR2 SASEGT. This CDR3 is 14 amino acids long. CDR3 amino acids: CASSEGGGHDEQFF. The CDR3 DNA follows: TGTGCCAGCAGTGAAGGAGGGGGCCACGATGAGCAGTTCTTC.

This clone was seen a single time. The V and J genes are TRBV3-1 (or the pseudogene TRBV3-2) and TRBJ2-7, with 7 bases that match TRBD1. V dropped 3 bases and J dropped 4; count of bases not matched to a gene: 0. CDR1 and CDR2 (germline): LGHDT, YNNKEL (reference sequence). CDR3 length equals 12 residues. CDR3 DNA: TGTGCCAGCAGCCACAGGGGGTACGAGCAGTACTTC. Translated, it gives CASSHRGYEQYF.

This chain uses TRBV12-5 with TRBJ1-3, with 8 bases aligning to TRBD1. CDR1 and CDR2 (germline): LGHNT, FRNRAP. J lost 0 bases, V lost 6 bases, and 13 bases had no gene match. This CDR3 is 18 amino acids long. The CDR3 loop reads CASGIGQGAGYSGNTIYF. The CDR3 DNA sequence: TGTGCTAGTGGCATCGGACAGGGCGCCGGTTACTCTGGAAACACCATATATTTT.

The rearrangement joins TRBV5-1 to TRBJ1-2, with D perhaps matching TRBD1 (5 bases). V gave up 4 bases and J gave up 2 bases, with 21 bases separating them. The CDR3 is 17 amino acids. CDR1 is SGHRS and CDR2 is YFSETQ in the germline V gene. As DNA, the CDR3 is TGCGCCAGCAGCCCAAGGGGAGGAGCCTGGTCGAACTATGGCTACACCTTC. Translating gives CASSPRGGAWSNYGYTF.

The V call is TRBV11-2, the J call TRBJ2-2, with D possibly matching TRBD1 (5 bases). V was cut by 1 base and J by 6 bases, with 6 bases left in between. The CDR3 is made up of 13 amino acids. In germline, CDR1 is SGHAT, CDR2 FQNNGV. The CDR3, as DNA: TGTGCCAGCAGCTTAGTGGGGCCCGGGGAGCTGTTTTTT. Residues: CASSLVGPGELFF.

This chain links TRBV19 with TRBJ2-1, with 10 positions matching TRBD1. The CDR3 length is 13 residues. V gave up 9 bases and J gave up 6 bases; unmatched junction bases: 5. Per the germline V gene, CDR1 is LNHDA and CDR2 is SQIVND (reference sequence). Here the CDR3 reads CASCRDRGNEQFF. The CDR3 region has the DNA TGTGCCAGCTGCCGGGACAGGGGCAATGAGCAGTTCTTC.

In this sample, this clone turned up a few times. The chain couples TRBV5-5 to TRBJ2-7; D uncertain. CDR3 size: 13 residues. V shed 4 bases and J shed 3 bases, with 11 bases lying between them. Germline values: CDR1 SGHKS, CDR2 YYEKEE (reference sequence). CDR3 coding DNA: TGTGCCAGCAGCCGTCCCCCGGGCTACGAGCAGTACTTC. This codes for CASSRPPGYEQYF.

This clone was found once. The rearrangement uses TRBV19 and TRBJ1-2; D might be TRBD1 (5 bases). This CDR3 contains 13 residues. Germline assignment: CDR1 LNHDA and CDR2 SQIVND (reference sequence). Trimming removed 5 bases from V and 2 bases from J, with 9 bases in between. This chain's CDR3 is CASSPGLNYGYTF. Here the CDR3 DNA reads TGTGCCAGTAGTCCAGGGCTGAACTATGGCTACACCTTC. The full variable domain, its missing parts supplied by reference TRBV19 and TRBJ1-2, is DGGITQSPKYLFRKEGQNVTLSCEQNLNHDAMYWYRQDPGQGLRLIYYSQIVNDFQKGDIAEGYSVSREKKESFPLTVTSAQKNPTAFYLCASSPGLNYGYTFGSGTRLTVV.

This CDR3 is CASSQDGTSWLTQYF. CDR3 DNA: TGTGCCAGCAGCCAAGACGGGACTAGCTGGCTTACGCAGTATTTT. The chain combines TRBV14 with TRBJ2-3; 9 bases map to TRBD2. The V segment lost 0 bases and the J segment 8 bases; nucleotides outside the gene matches: 6. The germline V gene encodes CDR1 SGHDN and CDR2 FVKESK. CDR3 length: 15 residues.

The V and J genes are TRBV25-1 and TRBJ1-2, with TRBD1 identical over 11 bases. Germline lookup yields CDR1 MGHDK and CDR2 SYGVNS. The CDR3 spans 14 residues. The V and J ends lost 7 bases and 8 bases, in that order; junction bases with no gene match: 9. Here the CDR3 reads CASTPTGTGGGYTF. The CDR3 region has the DNA TGTGCCAGCACCCCCACCGGGACAGGGGGGGGCTACACCTTC.